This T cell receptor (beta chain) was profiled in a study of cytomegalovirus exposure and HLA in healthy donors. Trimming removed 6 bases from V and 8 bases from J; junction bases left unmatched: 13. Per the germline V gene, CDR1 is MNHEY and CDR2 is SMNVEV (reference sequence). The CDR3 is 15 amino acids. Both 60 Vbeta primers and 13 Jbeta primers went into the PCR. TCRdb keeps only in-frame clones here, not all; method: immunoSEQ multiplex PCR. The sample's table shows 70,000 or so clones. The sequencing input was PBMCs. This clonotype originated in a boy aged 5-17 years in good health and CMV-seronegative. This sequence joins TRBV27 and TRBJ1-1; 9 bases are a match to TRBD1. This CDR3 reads CASSQVDRGAREAFF. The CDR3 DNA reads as TGTGCCAGCAGCCAGGTAGACAGGGGGGCCCGAGAAGCTTTCTTT.